The 19 T cell receptor beta chains below come from one sample, sequenced in a study of shared clonotypes between healthy human individuals. The naive CD8 population came from CD45RO-negative cells selected for CCR7, without terminally differentiated effector memory CD45RA+ cells. Assay used: immunoSEQ multiplex PCR; TCRdb lists only in-frame clones, some missing. The sample shows nearly 600,000 clones, roughly 95% of them seen only once. Sequencing used naive CD8+ T cells sorted from blood. The receptors were gathered from a woman aged 30 to 39 in good health.

Note on this clone: Other DNA sequences in this sample translate to the same CDR3. The chain has TRBV27 and TRBJ2-7; D unresolved. Trimming removed 2 bases from V and 2 bases from J, with 7 bases in between. This CDR3 comprises 13 residues. CDR1 and CDR2 from the germline V gene are MNHEY and SMNVEV (reference sequence). The CDR3 DNA reads TGTGCCAGCAGTTTAGGCCTCACCTACGAGCAGTACTTC. Translation: CASSLGLTYEQYF.

This clone was seen a single time. The CDR3 region has the DNA TGTGCCAGCAGTCCCACCGGAGCGGGAGGGCCCTACGAGCAGTACTTC. This sequence encodes CASSPTGAGGPYEQYF. V is TRBV27 and J is TRBJ2-7; 10 bases fit TRBD2. CDR1 and CDR2 (germline): MNHEY, SMNVEV (reference sequence). The junction had 9 bases not matched to a gene; V was cut back by 5 bases and J by 2 bases. There are 16 residues in the CDR3.

The chain uses TRBV7-9 and TRBJ1-3, with 10 bases identical to TRBD1. Germline V gene data show CDR1 as SEHNR and CDR2 as FQNEAQ (reference sequence). This CDR3 has 18 amino acids. J was trimmed by 4 bases and V by 4 bases; bases with no gene match: 13. CDR3 region: CASSSFTGTGEPGNTIYF. The CDR3, as DNA: TGTGCCAGCAGCTCGTTTACCGGGACAGGGGAGCCCGGAAACACCATATATTTT.

The J gene is TRBJ1-2, the V gene TRBV27, with D maybe TRBD1 (6 bases). Trimming left V 1 base short and J 8 bases short, with 17 bases between. The CDR3 covers 15 residues. Per germline, CDR1 MNHEY and CDR2 SMNVEV (reference sequence). CDR3 nucleotide sequence: TGTGCCAGCAGTTTATTCGGACAGTTCCCGGGGGGCTACACCTTC. This sequence encodes CASSLFGQFPGGYTF.

This CDR3 is CASSSTSGSGTDTQYF. DNA for the CDR3: TGCGCCAGCAGCTCGACTAGCGGGAGTGGCACAGATACGCAGTATTTT. J is TRBJ2-3 and V is TRBV5-1, with TRBD2 identical over 12 bases. Trimming removed 3 bases from V and 1 base from J; junction bases left unmatched: 3. This CDR3 contains 16 residues. Germline CDR1 and CDR2: SGHRS and YFSETQ.

Note on this clone: The same CDR3 arises from other DNA sequences in this sample as well. J is TRBJ1-1 and V is TRBV28, with unresolved D. The CDR3 covers 13 residues. Germline V lookup: CDR1 MDHEN, CDR2 SYDVKM. Between the trimmed V and J ends, which lost 5 bases and 2 bases, there was a span of 9 bases. Written as DNA, the CDR3 is TGTGCCAGCAGTCTTCAGCTAAACACTGAAGCTTTCTTT. As protein: CASSLQLNTEAFF.

The chain recombines TRBV15 with TRBJ1-1; maybe TRBD1 (6 bases). CDR3 length equals 16 residues. Trimming removed 0 bases from V and 5 bases from J, with 16 bases in between. CDR1 LNHNV and CDR2 YYDKDF come from the germline V gene (reference sequence). In nucleotides, the CDR3 is TGTGCCACCAGCAGAGAGGGTAGGGGGGCTTGGACTGAAGCTTTCTTT. It translates to CATSREGRGAWTEAFF. Filled out from reference TRBV15 and TRBJ1-1, the complete variable domain reads DAMVIQNPRYQVTQFGKPVTLSCSQTLNHNVMYWYQQKSSQAPKLLFHYYDKDFNNEADTPDNFQSRRPNTSFCFLDIRSPGLGDTAMYLCATSREGRGAWTEAFFGQGTRLTVV.

This chain links TRBV28 with TRBJ1-1; D remains unclear. Between the trimmed V and J ends, which lost 2 bases and 3 bases, there was a span of 10 bases. Germline V gene sequence: CDR1 MDHEN, CDR2 SYDVKM. The CDR3 spans 14 residues. CDR3 sequence (DNA): TGTGCCAGCAGTTTACACTTTGCGGACACTGAAGCTTTCTTT. Protein product: CASSLHFADTEAFF.

V is TRBV7-9 and J is TRBJ2-3; tentative D call: TRBD2 (6 bases). Trimming removed 3 bases from V and 2 bases from J, with 12 bases in between. The CDR3 contains 15 residues. CDR1 is SEHNR, CDR2 FQNEAQ, per germline (reference sequence). CDR3 sequence: CASSFSAGLTDTQYF. CDR3 coding DNA: TGTGCCAGCAGCTTTTCGGCGGGGCTCACAGATACGCAGTATTTT.

The V call is TRBV10-1, the J call TRBJ2-1; 7 bases align to TRBD2. Germline CDR1 reads WNHNN; CDR2 reads SYGVQD (reference sequence). V dropped 0 bases and J dropped 4; count of bases not matched to a gene: 6. This CDR3 region has 16 residues. The CDR3 is CASSESAGVRYNEQFF. DNA for the CDR3: TGCGCCAGCAGTGAGTCGGCGGGAGTAAGGTACAATGAGCAGTTCTTC.

This rearrangement joins TRBV27 to TRBJ2-1, with 10 bases lining up with TRBD2. V lost 5 bases and J lost 8; bases outside the gene matches: 9. Per germline, CDR1 MNHEY and CDR2 SMNVEV (reference sequence). The CDR3 has 15 residues. This chain's CDR3 is CASSVTSGIGDEQFF. CDR3 bases: TGTGCCAGCAGTGTAACTAGCGGGATCGGGGATGAGCAGTTCTTC.

The rearrangement uses TRBV7-9 and TRBJ2-2; tentatively, D is TRBD1 or TRBD2 (5 bases each). V gave up 4 bases and J gave up 5 bases, with 23 bases separating them. Germline V lookup: CDR1 SEHNR, CDR2 FQNEAQ (reference sequence). CDR3 size: 18 residues. The DNA for the CDR3 is TGTGCCAGCAGCTCCCCGCCGGAGAGGGGTCGTGGAACCGGGGAGCTGTTTTTT. This encodes CASSSPPERGRGTGELFF.

The chain is built from TRBV15 and TRBJ2-1; D is unclear. V was cut by 1 base and J by 5 bases, with 6 bases left in between. The CDR3 is 13 amino acids. CDR1 is LNHNV and CDR2 is YYDKDF in the germline V gene (reference sequence). The CDR3 protein is CATSRGLDNEQFF. Here the CDR3 DNA reads TGTGCCACCAGCAGAGGGTTGGACAATGAGCAGTTCTTC. The complete variable domain, with remaining parts taken from reference TRBV15 and TRBJ2-1, reads DAMVIQNPRYQVTQFGKPVTLSCSQTLNHNVMYWYQQKSSQAPKLLFHYYDKDFNNEADTPDNFQSRRPNTSFCFLDIRSPGLGDTAMYLCATSRGLDNEQFFGPGTRLTVL.

The chain employs TRBV28 and TRBJ2-1; possibly TRBD2 for D (5 bases). The germline V and J ends were trimmed by 3 bases and 8 bases, with 11 bases remaining between them. Per the germline V gene, CDR1 is MDHEN and CDR2 is SYDVKM. This CDR3 is 13 amino acids long. The CDR3 region has the DNA TGTGCCAGCAGTTTTGGAGCGGAGGATGAGCAGTTCTTC. It encodes CASSFGAEDEQFF.

The chain has TRBV4-1 and TRBJ2-7, with unresolved D. CDR1 is MGHRA, CDR2 YSYEKL, per germline. This CDR3 region has 14 residues. V was pared by 0 bases and J by 0 bases, with 6 bases between. The CDR3 sequence is CASSQEAHSYEQYF. The CDR3 region has the DNA TGCGCCAGCAGCCAAGAGGCCCACTCCTACGAGCAGTACTTC.

This clone came up once. V usage is TRBV27 and J usage is TRBJ1-1; the D is unclear. Trimming pared 2 bases from V and 1 base from J, leaving 8 bases between. The CDR3 covers 14 residues. Per germline, CDR1 MNHEY and CDR2 SMNVEV (reference sequence). The CDR3 here is CASSLTLPNTEAFF. The CDR3, as DNA: TGTGCCAGCAGTTTAACGCTCCCGAACACTGAAGCTTTCTTT.

This sequence joins TRBV18 and TRBJ1-1, with D possibly TRBD1 on 5 matching bases. The germline V gene has CDR1 KGHSH and CDR2 LQKENI. The CDR3 runs 12 residues. Trimming cost V 6 bases and J 5 bases, with 10 bases left between them. The CDR3 here is CASSRGGTEAFF. The DNA for the CDR3 is TGTGCCAGCTCCCGGGGGGGGACTGAAGCTTTCTTT.

This rearrangement joins TRBV19 to TRBJ2-7; 7 positions match TRBD1. Germline CDR1 is LNHDA and CDR2 is SQIVND (reference sequence). Losses at the gene ends were 5 bases for V and 2 bases for J; bases not matched to a gene: 3. This CDR3 is 13 amino acids long. The CDR3 protein is CASSQGGPYEQYF. DNA for the CDR3: TGTGCCAGTAGTCAAGGGGGCCCCTACGAGCAGTACTTC.

The V and J genes are TRBV2 and TRBJ1-2, with D unclear. This CDR3 has 14 residues. From germline, CDR1 is SNHLY and CDR2 FYNNEI. The V gene lost 7 bases and the J gene lost 3 bases, with 15 bases spanning the gap. The CDR3 sequence: CASTSNTLYYGYTF. CDR3 nucleotides: TGTGCCAGCACCAGTAACACATTATACTATGGCTACACCTTC.